This T cell receptor (beta chain) comes out of a study of blood T cells in healthy people across ages. Combining a sample-barcoded 5' primer with a J-beta primer mix, a second PCR ran for roughly 6 to 12 cycles. A single record per CDR3 protein comes from TCRdb applying MiXCR to the 5' RACE reads. The data contain about 800,000 distinct CDR3 sequences, more than 20% of them singletons. This clonotype was counted a few times. Its antigen is undetermined. Study outcomes and limitations: Per million T cells, the diversity of TCR beta decreased roughly linearly as age advanced.

The J segment lost 2 bases and the V segment lost 1 base, leaving 22 bases of the junction unmatched. This CDR3 has 20 amino acids. Germline V gene lookup returns CDR1 DFQATT and CDR2 SNEGSKA (reference sequence). This same sample was also part of a study on T cells of mothers and their children.

Input material: blood. This TCR came from a boy between 5 and 17 years old in good health. The chain combines TRBV20-1 with TRBJ2-7, with TRBD1 matching over 8 bases. CDR3 nucleotides: TGCAGTGCTAGAGCAGGGGGCGCCCCTAGGGAGTCCTGGGGTACCTACGAGCAGTACTTC. As protein: CSARAGGAPRESWGTYEQYF.